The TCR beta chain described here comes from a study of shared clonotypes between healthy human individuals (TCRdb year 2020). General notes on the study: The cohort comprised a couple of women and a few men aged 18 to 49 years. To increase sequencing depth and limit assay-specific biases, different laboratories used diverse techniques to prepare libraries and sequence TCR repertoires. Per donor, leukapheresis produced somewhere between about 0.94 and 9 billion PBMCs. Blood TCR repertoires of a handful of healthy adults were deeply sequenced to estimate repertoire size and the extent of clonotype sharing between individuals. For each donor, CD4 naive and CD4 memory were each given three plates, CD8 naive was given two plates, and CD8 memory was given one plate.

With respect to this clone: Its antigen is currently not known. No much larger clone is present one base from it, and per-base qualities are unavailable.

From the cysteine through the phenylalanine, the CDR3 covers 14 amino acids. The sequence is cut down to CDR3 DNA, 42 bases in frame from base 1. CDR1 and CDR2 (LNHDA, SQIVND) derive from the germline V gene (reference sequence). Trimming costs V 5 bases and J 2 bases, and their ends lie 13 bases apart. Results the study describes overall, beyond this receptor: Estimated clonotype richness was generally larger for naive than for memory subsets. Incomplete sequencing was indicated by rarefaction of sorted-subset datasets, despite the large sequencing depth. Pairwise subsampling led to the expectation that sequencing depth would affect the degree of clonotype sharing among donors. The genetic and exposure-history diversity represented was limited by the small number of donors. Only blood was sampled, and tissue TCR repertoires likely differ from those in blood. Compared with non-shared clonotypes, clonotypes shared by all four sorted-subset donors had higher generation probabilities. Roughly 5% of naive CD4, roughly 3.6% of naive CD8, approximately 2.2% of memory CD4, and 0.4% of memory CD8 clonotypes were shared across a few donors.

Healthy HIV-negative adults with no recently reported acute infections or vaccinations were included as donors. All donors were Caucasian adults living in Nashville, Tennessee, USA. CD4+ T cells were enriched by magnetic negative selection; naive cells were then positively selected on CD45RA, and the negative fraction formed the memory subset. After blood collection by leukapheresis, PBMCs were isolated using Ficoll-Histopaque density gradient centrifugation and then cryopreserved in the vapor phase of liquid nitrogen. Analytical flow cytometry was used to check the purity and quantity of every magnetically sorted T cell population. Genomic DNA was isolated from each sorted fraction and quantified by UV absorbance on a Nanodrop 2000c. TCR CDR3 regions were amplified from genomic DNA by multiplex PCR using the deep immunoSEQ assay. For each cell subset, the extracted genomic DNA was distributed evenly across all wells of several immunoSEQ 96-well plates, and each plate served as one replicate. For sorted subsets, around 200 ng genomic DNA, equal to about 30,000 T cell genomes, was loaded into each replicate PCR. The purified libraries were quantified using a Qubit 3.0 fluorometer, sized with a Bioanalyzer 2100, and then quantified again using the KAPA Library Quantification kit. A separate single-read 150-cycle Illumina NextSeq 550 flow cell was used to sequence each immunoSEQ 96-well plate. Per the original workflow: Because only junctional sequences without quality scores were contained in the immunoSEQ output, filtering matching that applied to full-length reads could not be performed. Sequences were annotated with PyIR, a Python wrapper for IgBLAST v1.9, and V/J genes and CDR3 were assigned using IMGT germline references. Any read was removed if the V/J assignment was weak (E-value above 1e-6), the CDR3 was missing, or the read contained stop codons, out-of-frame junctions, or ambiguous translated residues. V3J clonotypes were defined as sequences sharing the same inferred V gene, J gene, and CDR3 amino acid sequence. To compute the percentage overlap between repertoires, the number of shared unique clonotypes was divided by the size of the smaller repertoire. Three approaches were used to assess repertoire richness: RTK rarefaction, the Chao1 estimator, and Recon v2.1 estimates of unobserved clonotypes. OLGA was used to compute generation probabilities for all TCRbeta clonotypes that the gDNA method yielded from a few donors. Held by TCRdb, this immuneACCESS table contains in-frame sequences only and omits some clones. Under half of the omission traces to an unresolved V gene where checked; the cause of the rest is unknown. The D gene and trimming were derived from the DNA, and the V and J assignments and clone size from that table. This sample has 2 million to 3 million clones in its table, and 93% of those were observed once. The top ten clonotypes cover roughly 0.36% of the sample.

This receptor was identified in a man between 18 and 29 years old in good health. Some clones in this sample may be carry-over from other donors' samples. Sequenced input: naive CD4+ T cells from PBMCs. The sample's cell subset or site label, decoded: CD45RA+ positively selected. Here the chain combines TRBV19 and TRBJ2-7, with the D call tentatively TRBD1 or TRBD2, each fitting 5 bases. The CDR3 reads CASSPVRGAYEQYF. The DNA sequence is TGTGCCAGTAGTCCAGTCCGAGGGGCCTACGAGCAGTACTTC.